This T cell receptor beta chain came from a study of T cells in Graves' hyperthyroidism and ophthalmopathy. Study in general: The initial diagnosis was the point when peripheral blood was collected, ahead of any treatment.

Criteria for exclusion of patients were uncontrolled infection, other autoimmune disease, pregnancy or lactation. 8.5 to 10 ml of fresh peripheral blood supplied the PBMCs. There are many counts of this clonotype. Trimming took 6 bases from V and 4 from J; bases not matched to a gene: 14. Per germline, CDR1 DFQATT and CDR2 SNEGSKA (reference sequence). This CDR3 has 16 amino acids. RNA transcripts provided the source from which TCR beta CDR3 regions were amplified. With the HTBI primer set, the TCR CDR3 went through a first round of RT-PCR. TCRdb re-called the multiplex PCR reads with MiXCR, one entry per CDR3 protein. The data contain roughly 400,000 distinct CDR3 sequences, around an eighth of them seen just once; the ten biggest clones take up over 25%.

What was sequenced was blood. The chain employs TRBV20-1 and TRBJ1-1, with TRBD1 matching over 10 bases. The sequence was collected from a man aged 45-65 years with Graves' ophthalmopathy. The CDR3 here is CSASHKDRGLVTEAFF. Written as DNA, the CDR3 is TGCAGTGCCAGTCATAAGGACAGGGGGTTGGTCACTGAAGCTTTCTTT.